This T cell receptor (beta chain) comes out of a study of T cell repertoires in cytomegalovirus infection. Looking at the study overall: Indicated by public TCR beta signatures were CMV infection and matching HLA type.

Study conclusions and caveats: Carriers of CMV plus the relevant HLA were identified by cumulative public TCR beta family frequency.

Looked up from germline, CDR1 is SQVTM and CDR2 is ANQGSEA. The CDR3 length is 13 residues. The V end was cut by 2 bases, the J end by 0 bases, with 7 bases between. TCRdb passed the reads through MiXCR, listing each CDR3 protein once. The sample consists of about 530,000 distinct CDR3 sequences, less than 30% of them appearing once. Of note for this clonotype: The antigen is undetermined.

The source material was PBMCs. The sequence derives from a human donor in good health (CMV status not recorded). Some clones in this sample may be carry-over from other donors' samples. The rearrangement uses TRBV29-1 and TRBJ1-2; D is undetermined. The CDR3: CSVEPGTNYGYTF. Here the CDR3 DNA reads TGCAGCGTTGAACCCGGAACTAACTATGGCTACACCTTC.